One sample yielded the 23 T cell receptor beta chains listed below, sequenced in a study of cytomegalovirus exposure and HLA in healthy donors. PCR used 60 Vbeta primers and 13 Jbeta primers. Produced via immunoSEQ multiplex PCR; TCRdb's table is partial and in-frame only. This table has roughly 160,000 clones, around 80% appearing once. The sequenced sample was PBMCs. These receptor sequences come from a man aged 18 to 30 in good health and CMV-seropositive.

This chain links TRBV27 with TRBJ1-6, with a tentative D call TRBD1 (6 bases). This CDR3 is built from 15 residues. V lost 3 bases, J lost 4 bases, and 10 bases lay in between. Germline CDR1 reads MNHEY; CDR2 reads SMNVEV (reference sequence). The CDR3 reads CASSFGRGYNSPLHF. The CDR3 bases are TGTGCCAGCAGTTTCGGGAGGGGGTATAATTCACCCCTCCACTTT.

The V call is TRBV5-6, the J call TRBJ1-2, with D perhaps matching TRBD1 (5 bases). The V gene lost 3 bases and the J gene lost 0 bases, with 21 bases spanning the gap. This CDR3 region has 18 residues. CDR1 is SGHDT, CDR2 YYEEEE, per germline. The CDR3 loop reads CASSSTWVARQTNYGYTF. The CDR3 region has the DNA TGTGCCAGCAGCTCCACCTGGGTGGCGAGACAGACTAACTATGGCTACACCTTC.

This chain uses TRBV11-2 with TRBJ2-6; D is ambiguous. Germline V lookup: CDR1 SGHAT, CDR2 FQNNGV. The CDR3 extends over 16 amino acids. The germline V and J ends were trimmed by 5 bases and 2 bases, with 13 bases remaining between them. Written as DNA, the CDR3 is TGTGCCAGCAGCCCCTCTCGTCGGGCTGGGGCCAACGTCCTGACTTTC. It is translated as CASSPSRRAGANVLTF.

The J gene is TRBJ2-7, the V gene TRBV15, with 7 bases fitting TRBD1. Germline V gene lookup returns CDR1 LNHNV and CDR2 YYDKDF (reference sequence). CDR3 length: 14 amino acids. After removal of 3 bases from V and 3 bases from J, the junction contained 5 bases not matched to a gene. The CDR3 bases are TGTGCCACCAGCAGCCCAGACAGGGTCTACGAGCAGTACTTC. This gives the protein CATSSPDRVYEQYF. The full variable domain, completed using reference TRBV15 and TRBJ2-7, is DAMVIQNPRYQVTQFGKPVTLSCSQTLNHNVMYWYQQKSSQAPKLLFHYYDKDFNNEADTPDNFQSRRPNTSFCFLDIRSPGLGDTAMYLCATSSPDRVYEQYFGPGTRLTVT.

The rearrangement links TRBV13 to TRBJ2-1, with TRBD2 matching 11 bases. Germline assignment: CDR1 PRHDT and CDR2 FYEKMQ (reference sequence). After removal of 5 bases from V and 10 bases from J, the junction contained 10 bases not matched to a gene. The length of the CDR3 is 15 residues. In DNA form, the CDR3 reads TGTGCCAGCAGCGGTAGCGGGAGGGCCTTTTTAGAGCAGTTCTTC. Translated: CASSGSGRAFLEQFF. Filled out from reference TRBV13 and TRBJ2-1, the complete variable domain reads AAGVIQSPRHLIKEKRETATLKCYPIPRHDTVYWYQQGPGQDPQFLISFYEKMQSDKGSIPDRFSAQQFSDYHSELNMSSLELGDSALYFCASSGSGRAFLEQFFGPGTRLTVL.

This clone was counted a few times. The V call is TRBV19, the J call TRBJ2-2; 7 bases map to TRBD2. J was trimmed by 6 bases and V by 4 bases; bases with no gene match: 11. The CDR3 length is 16 residues. Germline values: CDR1 LNHDA, CDR2 SQIVND (reference sequence). This chain's CDR3 is CASSTSGTGGAGELFF. CDR3 DNA: TGTGCCAGTAGTACCTCCGGGACGGGGGGAGCCGGGGAGCTGTTTTTT.

The rearrangement joins TRBV4-1 to TRBJ2-2; D might be TRBD1 (6 bases). Trimming took off 0 bases at V and 1 base at J, with 12 bases between the two ends. The CDR3 has 17 residues. The germline gives CDR1 MGHRA, CDR2 YSYEKL. CDR3 sequence reads: CASSQEAGVRNTGELFF. CDR3 sequence (DNA): TGCGCCAGCAGCCAAGAAGCAGGGGTCCGGAACACCGGGGAGCTGTTTTTT.

The chain uses TRBV19 and TRBJ2-3; 7 bases match TRBD2. The germline CDR1 and CDR2 sequences are LNHDA and SQIVND (reference sequence). V shed 3 bases, J shed 4 bases, and the junction held 7 bases outside the gene matches. The length of the CDR3 is 15 residues. The DNA of the CDR3 is TGTGCCAGTAGTATTGGGCGGAGCGGGGCAGATACGCAGTATTTT. Encoded protein: CASSIGRSGADTQYF.

The chain recombines TRBV27 with TRBJ2-5; perhaps TRBD2 as D (6 bases). Deletions cut 3 bases from V and 5 bases from J, with 13 bases between. There are 14 residues in the CDR3. CDR1 and CDR2 from the germline V gene are MNHEY and SMNVEV (reference sequence). CDR3 DNA: TGTGCCAGCAGTTTGCGGGGACGCGGGGAGACCCAGTACTTC. Translating it yields CASSLRGRGETQYF.

The chain joins TRBV5-1 to TRBJ2-3; TRBD1 might be the D (5 bases). The CDR3 spans 15 residues. V was cut by 2 bases and J by 0 bases, with 10 bases left in between. Per the germline V gene, CDR1 is SGHRS and CDR2 is YFSETQ. CDR3 nucleotides: TGCGCCAGCAGCTTACCAGGGATTAGCACAGATACGCAGTATTTT. Translation: CASSLPGISTDTQYF.

As regards this clone: Germline and junction disagree at one end, which may indicate a read error. V and J are TRBV5-4 and TRBJ2-5; 7 nucleotides agree with TRBD2. The J call may be incorrect, as the DNA end agrees better with TRBJ2-7. The CDR3 length is 13 residues. CDR1 SGHNT and CDR2 YYREEE come from the germline V gene (reference sequence). This chain's CDR3 is CASSPGRAYEQYF. DNA for the CDR3: TGCGCCAGCAGCCCGGGGAGGGCCTACGAGCAGTACTTC.

The genes are TRBV6-5 and TRBJ1-6; 7 bases fit TRBD1. From germline, CDR1 is MNHEY and CDR2 SVGAGI. The CDR3 is made up of 13 amino acids. V shed 6 bases and J 10 bases; nucleotides not matched to a gene: 6. This CDR3 is CASRATGTSPLHF. The CDR3 region has the DNA TGTGCCAGCAGAGCGACAGGGACATCACCCCTCCACTTT.

In DNA, the CDR3 is TGTGCCAGCAGCTTGGGTCAGGGGGCCTACGAGCAGTACTTC. Translation: CASSLGQGAYEQYF. V and J are TRBV5-5 and TRBJ2-7, with 7 bases aligning to TRBD1. The CDR3 has 14 amino acids. With V trimmed by 0 bases and J by 2 bases, 2 bases remained unmatched. The germline V gene encodes CDR1 SGHKS and CDR2 YYEKEE (reference sequence).

This clone occurred a few times. This chain connects TRBV19 to TRBJ2-3; D call uncertain. The CDR3 runs 13 residues. The V end was cut by 3 bases, the J end by 5 bases, with 9 bases between. The germline V gene has CDR1 LNHDA and CDR2 SQIVND (reference sequence). The CDR3 loop is CASSILLRDTQYF. Written as DNA, the CDR3 is TGTGCCAGTAGTATTCTTTTGAGAGATACGCAGTATTTT.

The chain joins TRBV9 to TRBJ2-1; TRBD2 agrees at 11 bases. Trimming cost V 4 bases and J 4 bases; bases outside gene matches: 4. The CDR3 loop spans 15 amino acids. CDR1 and CDR2 (germline): SGDLS, YYNGEE. Here the CDR3 DNA reads TGTGCCAGCAGCCCGCGACTAGCGGGGTACAATGAGCAGTTCTTC. This codes for CASSPRLAGYNEQFF. The entire variable domain, with the rest obtained from reference TRBV9 and TRBJ2-1, is as follows: DSGVTQTPKHLITATGQRVTLRCSPRSGDLSVYWYQQSLDQGLQFLIQYYNGEERAKGNILERFSAQQFPDLHSELNLSSLELGDSALYFCASSPRLAGYNEQFFGPGTRLTVL.

The chain links TRBV4-1 to TRBJ1-1; a weak D match, TRBD1 (5 bases). Trimming stripped 4 bases from V and 4 bases from J, with 16 bases between. In germline, CDR1 is MGHRA, CDR2 YSYEKL. This CDR3 has 15 amino acids. The DNA for the CDR3 is TGCGCCAGCAGCCTCATCAGGGTGTCGGGCACTGAAGCTTTCTTT. This codes for CASSLIRVSGTEAFF.

This CDR3 is CASSELADRAILGTEAFF. The CDR3 nucleotides are TGTGCCAGCAGCGAGCTTGCGGACAGGGCGATTCTGGGCACTGAAGCTTTCTTT. V gene TRBV5-8 combines with J gene TRBJ1-1, with 8 nucleotides matching TRBD1. Trimming cost V 4 bases and J 4 bases; bases outside gene matches: 18. This CDR3 is built from 18 residues. The germline CDR1 and CDR2 sequences are SGHTS and YDEGEE.

V and J are TRBV19 and TRBJ2-2; D not certain. The V end lost 2 bases, the J end lost 1 base, and 5 bases lay between the germline ends. Germline V gives CDR1 LNHDA, CDR2 SQIVND (reference sequence). This CDR3 has 14 residues. CDR3 nucleotides: TGTGCCAGTAGTATAAACGGGAACACCGGGGAGCTGTTTTTT. It translates to CASSINGNTGELFF.

The chain is built from TRBV9 and TRBJ1-2, with D unresolved. The V end lost 0 bases, the J end lost 3 bases, and 9 bases lay between the germline ends. This CDR3 has 14 amino acids. Per germline, CDR1 SGDLS and CDR2 YYNGEE. The CDR3 protein is CASSVGRFDYGYTF. CDR3 DNA: TGTGCCAGCAGCGTAGGCAGGTTCGACTATGGCTACACCTTC.

The chain links TRBV5-5 to TRBJ1-1; the D gene is possibly TRBD1 (5 bases). The CDR3 is made up of 15 amino acids. Per germline, CDR1 SGHKS and CDR2 YYEKEE (reference sequence). V dropped 3 bases and J dropped 3 bases, with 15 bases sitting between them. The CDR3 DNA reads as TGTGCCAGCAGCTCGCATGGGGGGACTTACACTGAAGCTTTCTTT. Residues: CASSSHGGTYTEAFF.

Only a few counts were recorded for this clone. This sequence joins TRBV10-3 and TRBJ1-1; possibly TRBD1 for D (5 bases). CDR1 and CDR2 (germline): ENHRY, SYGVKD. The CDR3 spans 13 residues. V was clipped by 2 bases and J by 6 bases, with 10 bases between them. In DNA form, the CDR3 reads TGTGCCATCAGTGAGGGGGCAGGCGCTGAAGCTTTCTTT. Protein product: CAISEGAGAEAFF.

The chain is built from TRBV4-2 and TRBJ1-2, with D hard to call. The CDR3 runs 14 residues. V gave up 2 bases and J gave up 6 bases, with 13 bases separating them. Germline lookup yields CDR1 LGHNA and CDR2 YNFKEQ. The CDR3 DNA reads as TGTGCCAGCAGCCAAAATGGAGGGAGGGATGGCTACACCTTC. It translates to CASSQNGGRDGYTF.

The chain has TRBV9 and TRBJ1-4; 9 nucleotides match TRBD1. V lost 3 bases and J lost 4; bases outside the gene matches: 4. The CDR3 is 15 amino acids. CDR1 and CDR2 from the germline V gene are SGDLS and YYNGEE. CDR3 DNA: TGTGCCAGCAGCGCCGGGACAGGGTATAATGAAAAACTGTTTTTT. Translation gives CASSAGTGYNEKLFF. Together with reference TRBV9 and TRBJ1-4, the CDR3 gives the full variable domain: DSGVTQTPKHLITATGQRVTLRCSPRSGDLSVYWYQQSLDQGLQFLIQYYNGEERAKGNILERFSAQQFPDLHSELNLSSLELGDSALYFCASSAGTGYNEKLFFGSGTQLSVL.